Below, 28 T cell receptor beta chains from the same sample are listed, as sequenced in a study of T cells expressing NK-cell markers. One entry per CDR3 protein, without DNA, is what TCRdb gives after re-calling the 5' RACE reads. The specimen's table records about 450,000 distinct CDR3 sequences. Specimen: blood T cells: a sorted CD56 or NKG2C T cell subset, CD4+ or CD8+ T cells, or bulk PBMC T cells (not recorded which). Receptors originate from a woman aged 18 to 75 in good health.

The V gene is TRBV20-1, the J gene TRBJ1-2; TCRdb calls TRBD1, which cannot be checked without DNA. CDR1 is DFQATT and CDR2 is SNEGSKA in the germline V gene (reference sequence). The CDR3 runs to 13 residues. CDR3 protein: CSASPDRGGGYTF.

This chain links TRBV6-1 with TRBJ2-2; the TRBD1 assignment by TCRdb is unverifiable without DNA. Looked up from germline, CDR1 is MNHNS and CDR2 is SASEGT. The CDR3 is 14 residues long. CDR3: CASSNIQGPGELFF.

The CDR3 here is CASIPTEGGLAGETGELFF. V is TRBV28 and J is TRBJ2-2; the D gene TCRdb calls, TRBD2, cannot be checked with no DNA. Germline CDR1 is MDHEN and CDR2 is SYDVKM. The length of the CDR3 is 19 residues.

V usage is TRBV7-7 and J usage is TRBJ2-3. The V gene's germline CDR1 is SSHAT and CDR2 FNYEAQ (reference sequence). This CDR3 is 15 amino acids long. The CDR3 here is CASSLGNSATDTQYF.

The CDR3 protein is CATSGQGLPYEQYF. The J gene is TRBJ2-7, the V gene TRBV24-1; no DNA is available, so the TRBD1 call from TCRdb remains unchecked. This CDR3 is 14 amino acids long. CDR1 and CDR2 (germline): KGHDR, SFDVKD.

The CDR3 reads CSARDPRNNQPQHF. The V gene is TRBV20-1, the J gene TRBJ1-5. The CDR3 contains 14 residues. Germline assignment: CDR1 DFQATT and CDR2 SNEGSKA (reference sequence).

V is TRBV9 and J is TRBJ1-6; TCRdb calls TRBD1, which cannot be checked without DNA. CDR1 SGDLS and CDR2 YYNGEE come from the germline V gene. This CDR3 region has 15 residues. This chain's CDR3 is CASSASGHALSPLHF.

This chain uses TRBV7-4 with TRBJ1-4; TCRdb's assignment of TRBD1 cannot be checked, as there is no DNA. This CDR3 has 15 residues. The germline V gene encodes CDR1 SGHVT and CDR2 SQSDAQ. This CDR3 is CASSPHGPLREKLFF.

J is TRBJ2-7 and V is TRBV18; TCRdb's D call, TRBD2, is unchecked because there is no DNA. CDR1 is KGHSH, CDR2 LQKENI, per germline. The CDR3 spans 15 residues. This CDR3 reads CASSPVAGGGYEQYF.

The V and J genes are TRBV29-1 and TRBJ2-3; TCRdb names TRBD1, which stays unverified in the absence of DNA. From germline, CDR1 is SQVTM and CDR2 ANQGSEA. This CDR3 spans 13 amino acids. CDR3 protein: CSARQGAADTQYF.

The chain uses TRBV20-1 and TRBJ2-4. Per germline, CDR1 DFQATT and CDR2 SNEGSKA (reference sequence). This CDR3 comprises 14 residues. The CDR3 loop reads CSASPGITKNIQYF.

The chain employs TRBV20-1 and TRBJ2-3; TCRdb selects TRBD2, and the lack of DNA leaves this call unchecked. CDR3 length: 16 residues. Germline V gives CDR1 DFQATT, CDR2 SNEGSKA (reference sequence). This CDR3 reads CSAQWRGVWDTDTQYF.

This chain links TRBV12-3 or TRBV12-4 with TRBJ1-5; TCRdb selects TRBD1, and the lack of DNA leaves this call unchecked. The CDR3 spans 14 residues. The CDR3 sequence is CASSFSGGDQPQHF.

The chain's CDR3 is CASSQDRGKKLFF. The V gene is TRBV4-3, the J gene TRBJ1-4; TCRdb returns TRBD1, unconfirmable since there is no DNA. Germline CDR1 and CDR2: LGHNA and YSLEER. The CDR3 is 13 residues long.

J is TRBJ2-2 and V is TRBV11-2. The CDR3 length is 15 residues. Germline CDR1 is SGHAT and CDR2 is FQNNGV. CDR3: CASSFDRSNTGELFF.

The rearrangement uses TRBV12-3 or TRBV12-4 and TRBJ2-2; no DNA is available, so the TRBD2 call from TCRdb remains unchecked. The CDR3 is 13 amino acids. The CDR3 sequence is CASRVQRDGELFF.

This sequence joins TRBV9 and TRBJ2-6; TCRdb's D call of TRBD1 is untestable without DNA. CDR1 is SGDLS, CDR2 YYNGEE, per germline. This CDR3 contains 16 residues. The CDR3 here is CASSDREGTGANVLTF.

This chain links TRBV12-3 or TRBV12-4 with TRBJ1-2. The CDR3 length is 14 residues. The CDR3 loop is CASSQAGSNYGYTF.

This chain connects TRBV29-1 to TRBJ2-3; TCRdb names TRBD1, which stays unverified in the absence of DNA. Germline CDR1 is SQVTM and CDR2 is ANQGSEA. The CDR3 contains 13 residues. CDR3 residues: CSVEGQNTDTQYF.

The chain is built from TRBV6-2 or TRBV6-3 and TRBJ2-1. CDR1 is MNHEY and CDR2 is SVGEGT in the germline V gene. The length of the CDR3 is 14 residues. The chain's CDR3 is CASSYLAGNNEQFF.

The rearrangement uses TRBV5-1 and TRBJ2-4. The CDR3 loop spans 14 amino acids. The V gene's germline CDR1 is SGHRS and CDR2 YFSETQ. CDR3 loop: CASSLGGLENIQYF.

The chain links TRBV20-1 to TRBJ1-5. Looked up from germline, CDR1 is DFQATT and CDR2 is SNEGSKA (reference sequence). The length of the CDR3 is 13 residues. The CDR3 protein is CSASKGPNQPQHF.

This chain uses TRBV6-6 with TRBJ1-4; TCRdb names TRBD1, which stays unverified in the absence of DNA. The germline V gene encodes CDR1 MNHNY and CDR2 SVGAGI (reference sequence). The CDR3 runs 13 residues. The CDR3 is CASNRGPNEKLFF.

The rearrangement joins TRBV18 to TRBJ2-1; checking the TCRdb D call of TRBD1 is not possible without DNA. The CDR3 is 15 amino acids. Looked up from germline, CDR1 is KGHSH and CDR2 is LQKENI. The CDR3 is CASSPTRDVYNEQFF.

The chain links TRBV4-3 to TRBJ2-1. CDR1 is LGHNA, CDR2 YSLEER, per germline. This CDR3 spans 14 amino acids. The CDR3 protein is CASSQGILYNEQFF.

This chain connects TRBV14 to TRBJ2-1; TCRdb indicates TRBD1, and absent DNA this call remains unverified. The CDR3 is 15 residues long. Germline CDR1 SGHDN, CDR2 FVKESK. CDR3 residues: CASSRWTGAGNEQFF. Based on the CDR3 plus reference TRBV14 and TRBJ2-1, the full variable domain is EAGVTQFPSHSVIEKGQTVTLRCDPISGHDNLYWYRRVMGKEIKFLLHFVKESKQDESGMPNNRFLAERTGGTYSTLKVQPAELEDSGVYFCASSRWTGAGNEQFFGPGTRLTVL.

CDR3 residues: CATRGEGYQGVIQYF. The J gene is TRBJ2-4, the V gene TRBV15; the TCRdb D gene call, TRBD1, has no DNA to confirm it. The CDR3 loop spans 15 amino acids. Germline loops: CDR1 LNHNV, CDR2 YYDKDF (reference sequence).

This chain uses TRBV11-2 with TRBJ1-2; TCRdb gives TRBD1 as the D gene, but with no DNA this cannot be confirmed. The CDR3 runs 14 residues. CDR1 SGHAT and CDR2 FQNNGV come from the germline V gene. The CDR3 spells CASSSPDRSYGYTF.